Below are 7 T cell receptor beta chains sequenced from a single sample in a study of T-cell reconstitution after alpha-beta-depleted transplantation in children. Unique molecular identifiers were incorporated when the TCRbeta library was constructed. Each CDR3 protein is one row after TCRdb ran MiXCR on the PCR reads. The sample has approximately 1,000,000 distinct CDR3 sequences, about 29% seen once. Specimen: PBMCs, mostly from graft donor cells, collected 360 days after TCRalphabeta/CD19-depleted stem cell transplant. The receptors originated from a boy under three years old who had a stem cell transplant for SCID, so the T cells may come from the graft donor.

The V call is TRBV12-3 or TRBV12-4, the J call TRBJ2-1; 9 nucleotides line up with TRBD1. The CDR3 spans 15 residues. The V gene end was trimmed by 6 bases and the J gene end by 4 bases; junction bases not matched to a gene: 7. CDR3 sequence (DNA): TGTGCCAGCAGCCCCGGGACAGGGTTGTACAATGAGCAGTTCTTC. Translating gives CASSPGTGLYNEQFF.

The chain uses TRBV6-5 and TRBJ2-7; 9 bases line up with TRBD2. The CDR3 has 14 residues. After removal of 2 bases from V and 3 bases from J, the junction contained 2 bases not matched to a gene. Germline values: CDR1 MNHEY, CDR2 SVGAGI. The CDR3 DNA reads as TGTGCCAGCAGTTACCGGACTAGCGTCTACGAGCAGTACTTC. Amino acid sequence: CASSYRTSVYEQYF.

Concerning this clonotype: A single base separates this from a much larger clone, so it may be a read error. This sequence joins TRBV2 and TRBJ2-5; TRBD1 matches 7 bases. With V trimmed by 7 bases and J by 5 bases, 4 bases remained unmatched. This CDR3 contains 12 residues. The germline V gene encodes CDR1 SNHLY and CDR2 FYNNEI. The DNA of the CDR3 is TGTGCCAGCACCTTACAGGGGGAGACCCAGTACTTC. This encodes CASTLQGETQYF. Full variable domain (outside the CDR3, taken from reference TRBV2 and TRBJ2-5): EPEVTQTPSHQVTQMGQEVILRCVPISNHLYFYWYRQILGQKVEFLVSFYNNEISEKSEIFDDQFSVERPDGSNFTLKIRSTKLEDSAMYFCASTLQGETQYFGPGTRLLVL.

The rearrangement joins TRBV7-9 to TRBJ2-5, with D perhaps TRBD1 (6 bases). In germline, CDR1 is SEHNR, CDR2 FQNEAQ (reference sequence). The CDR3 spans 15 residues. V shed 5 bases and J shed 3 bases, with 16 bases lying between them. CDR3 sequence reads: CASSLRDNLEETQYF. The CDR3 region has the DNA TGTGCCAGCAGCCTCCGGGACAATTTAGAAGAGACCCAGTACTTC. Full variable domain (outside the CDR3, taken from reference TRBV7-9 and TRBJ2-5): DTGVSQNPRHKITKRGQNVTFRCDPISEHNRLYWYRQTLGQGPEFLTYFQNEAQLEKSRLLSDRFSAERPKGSFSTLEIQRTEQGDSAMYLCASSLRDNLEETQYFGPGTRLLVL.

This clonotype was found a few times. This chain uses TRBV30 with TRBJ2-2; D is perhaps TRBD1 or TRBD2 (5 bases each). From germline, CDR1 is GTSNPN and CDR2 SVGIG (reference sequence). This CDR3 is 15 amino acids long. Trimming removed 0 bases from V and 5 bases from J, with 13 bases in between. The CDR3 protein is CAWSVLGARTGELFF. DNA for the CDR3: TGTGCCTGGAGTGTACTAGGGGCCAGGACCGGGGAGCTGTTTTTT.

This chain joins TRBV11-1 and TRBJ2-2, with 7 bases fitting TRBD1. Losses at the gene ends were 5 bases for V and 1 base for J; bases not matched to a gene: 13. The CDR3 covers 18 residues. The germline V gene encodes CDR1 SGHAT and CDR2 FQDESV (reference sequence). DNA of the CDR3: TGTGCCAGCAGCCCTAAAACCTGGACAGGACTGAACACCGGGGAGCTGTTTTTT. Amino acid sequence: CASSPKTWTGLNTGELFF.

This clonotype appeared a few times. V usage is TRBV20-1 and J usage is TRBJ2-7, with a tentative D call TRBD1 (5 bases). V shed 6 bases and J shed 5 bases, with 14 bases lying between them. The CDR3 extends over 12 amino acids. Germline V gene sequence: CDR1 DFQATT, CDR2 SNEGSKA (reference sequence). As DNA, the CDR3 is TGCAGTGCAGAGACCACAGGTGACGAGCAGTACTTC. Its protein product is CSAETTGDEQYF.